One sample yielded the 28 T cell receptor beta chains listed below, sequenced in a study of response to subunit inactivated influenza vaccine. Each CDR3 protein gets one entry after TCRdb re-called the RT-PCR reads with MiXCR. The table lists approximately 700,000 distinct CDR3 sequences, 15% to 18% of them singletons. Sequenced material: PBMCs from blood, taken roughly 13 days after vaccination. The receptors stem from a man between 50 and 59 years old who received an inactivated influenza vaccine.

This clonotype was seen a few times. The V gene is TRBV5-1, the J gene TRBJ1-6, with D unresolved. The germline V gene has CDR1 SGHRS and CDR2 YFSETQ. The CDR3 consists of 17 residues. Trimming removed 0 bases from V and 0 bases from J, with 10 bases in between. The DNA of the CDR3 is TGCGCCAGCAGCTTGGATGTCCTTAGCTCCTATAATTCACCCCTCCACTTT. Translating gives CASSLDVLSSYNSPLHF. Full variable domain (missing parts from reference TRBV5-1 and TRBJ1-6): KAGVTQTPRYLIKTRGQQVTLSCSPISGHRSVSWYQQTPGQGLQFLFEYFSETQRNKGNFPGRFSGRQFSNSRSEMNVSTLELGDSALYLCASSLDVLSSYNSPLHFGNGTRLTVT.

In this sample, this clonotype turned up a few times. J is TRBJ2-1 and V is TRBV5-1; D unresolved. Germline V CDR1 and CDR2: SGHRS, YFSETQ. Trimming took 7 bases from V and 5 from J, leaving 10 bases between them. There are 12 residues in the CDR3. CDR3 in DNA: TGCGCCAGCTACCTCGAAGACAATGAGCAGTTCTTC. Translating it yields CASYLEDNEQFF.

The rearrangement uses TRBV12-3 or TRBV12-4 and TRBJ1-1; maybe TRBD1 (6 bases). Trimming took 7 bases from V and 4 from J, leaving 16 bases between them. There are 14 residues in the CDR3. The CDR3 here is CASISQGITTEAFF. CDR3 sequence (DNA): TGTGCCAGCATCTCCCAGGGGATTACCACTGAAGCTTTCTTT.

This clonotype was seen a few times. The chain has TRBV12-3 or TRBV12-4 and TRBJ1-2, with 9 bases aligning to TRBD1. The CDR3 is 15 residues long. Unmatched junction bases numbered 7, after V lost 5 bases and J lost 3 bases. CDR3 nucleotide sequence: TGTGCCAGCAGTGTCCAACGGGACAGGGACTATGGCTACACCTTC. It yields the protein CASSVQRDRDYGYTF.

V gene TRBV28 combines with J gene TRBJ1-2, with D possibly matching TRBD1 (5 bases). CDR1 is MDHEN and CDR2 is SYDVKM in the germline V gene. This CDR3 has 12 amino acids. The ends were cut back, 7 bases at V and 7 bases at J, with 13 bases in the middle. DNA of the CDR3: TGTGCCAGCACGGGGCGGCCCCTTGGCTACACCTTC. The encoded protein is CASTGRPLGYTF.

The CDR3 DNA reads as TGTGCCAGCAGTGACCAGGGCTATGGCTACACCTTC. This sequence encodes CASSDQGYGYTF. V gene TRBV2 combines with J gene TRBJ1-2; the D gene is possibly TRBD1 (5 bases). The germline V gene has CDR1 SNHLY and CDR2 FYNNEI. V was pared by 3 bases and J by 4 bases, with 6 bases between. The CDR3 runs to 12 residues.

This clonotype showed up just a few times. The J gene is TRBJ2-3, the V gene TRBV15, with 8 bases matching TRBD2. V was pared by 8 bases and J by 2 bases, with 9 bases of the junction left unmatched. Germline values: CDR1 LNHNV, CDR2 YYDKDF (reference sequence). This CDR3 is 15 amino acids long. CDR3 nucleotide sequence: TGTGCCACCGCGAGCGGGGGCCCCATCACAGATACGCAGTATTTT. Residues: CATASGGPITDTQYF.

The rearrangement joins TRBV5-6 to TRBJ2-5, with TRBD2 as a possible D gene (6 bases). Deletions cut 4 bases from V and 5 bases from J, with 15 bases between. Germline-derived CDR1 and CDR2 are SGHDT and YYEEEE. The CDR3 runs to 14 residues. CDR3 coding DNA: TGTGCCAGCAGCCCGATGACTAGGAGCGAGACCCAGTACTTC. It translates to CASSPMTRSETQYF.

This chain connects TRBV7-3 to TRBJ2-3, with D hard to call. The V gene lost 6 bases and the J gene lost 4 bases, with 5 bases spanning the gap. The germline gives CDR1 SGHTA, CDR2 FQGTGA. The CDR3 runs 11 residues. This CDR3 is CASSTADTQYF. CDR3 nucleotides: TGTGCCAGCAGTACCGCAGATACGCAGTATTTT.

This clonotype came up many times. The chain joins TRBV5-1 to TRBJ2-7; 9 nucleotides align to TRBD1. J gave up 3 bases and V 0 bases, and 1 base lay outside the gene matches. Germline lookup yields CDR1 SGHRS and CDR2 YFSETQ. This CDR3 contains 14 residues. CDR3 sequence: CASSLDRGHYEQYF. In nucleotides, the CDR3 is TGCGCCAGCAGCTTGGACAGGGGGCACTACGAGCAGTACTTC.

This clonotype was observed many times. The CDR3 protein is CSVSRTNEQFF. The DNA for the CDR3 is TGCAGCGTATCCAGGACCAATGAGCAGTTCTTC. This rearrangement joins TRBV29-1 to TRBJ2-1; D uncertain. The CDR3 spans 11 residues. V gave up 6 bases and J gave up 6 bases, with 9 bases separating them. Germline V gene lookup returns CDR1 SQVTM and CDR2 ANQGSEA.

The gene calls are TRBV28 and TRBJ1-6; the D is unclear. V gave up 5 bases and J gave up 6 bases, with 14 bases separating them. The CDR3 runs 15 residues. Germline assignment: CDR1 MDHEN and CDR2 SYDVKM. The CDR3 DNA sequence: TGTGCCAGCAGTGTGTGGACCGTGATTAATTCACCCCTCCACTTT. This codes for CASSVWTVINSPLHF. Full variable domain (rest looked up from reference TRBV28 and TRBJ1-6): DVKVTQSSRYLVKRTGEKVFLECVQDMDHENMFWYRQDPGLGLRLIYFSYDVKMKEKGDIPEGYSVSREKKERFSLILESASTNQTSMYLCASSVWTVINSPLHFGNGTRLTVT.

This clonotype was detected ten times or more. J is TRBJ2-3 and V is TRBV12-3 or TRBV12-4; 8 positions match TRBD2. J gave up 3 bases and V 0 bases, and 2 bases lay outside the gene matches. The CDR3 covers 15 residues. This chain's CDR3 is CASSLAPGGTDTQYF. The CDR3 DNA sequence: TGTGCCAGCAGTTTAGCGCCGGGGGGGACAGATACGCAGTATTTT.

This clonotype has just a few counts. The chain employs TRBV10-3 and TRBJ2-3, with 10 bases matching TRBD2. Germline-derived CDR1 and CDR2 are ENHRY and SYGVKD. The CDR3 spans 17 residues. Trimming cost V 2 bases and J 0 bases; bases outside gene matches: 5. As DNA, the CDR3 is TGTGCCATCAGTGAGACGCTAGCGGGGGAAAGCACAGATACGCAGTATTTT. Its protein is CAISETLAGESTDTQYF.

In this sample, this clonotype turned up many times. The rearrangement links TRBV12-3 or TRBV12-4 to TRBJ2-3, with 13 bases that match TRBD2. The V and J ends lost 6 bases and 3 bases, in that order; junction bases with no gene match: 9. The length of the CDR3 is 17 residues. The CDR3 protein is CASSRTRLAGGTDTQYF. CDR3 nucleotides: TGTGCCAGCAGCCGGACTAGACTAGCGGGAGGAACAGATACGCAGTATTTT.

This clonotype was seen more than once but under ten times. The chain employs TRBV28 and TRBJ1-6; 7 bases align to TRBD1. Losses at the gene ends were 6 bases for V and 9 bases for J; bases not matched to a gene: 8. The CDR3 consists of 14 residues. Germline CDR1 and CDR2: MDHEN and SYDVKM. CDR3 sequence: CASSRSTGSSPLHF. CDR3 bases: TGTGCCAGCAGCCGTTCGACAGGGAGTTCACCCCTCCACTTT.

This clonotype was detected a few times. This chain uses TRBV7-2 with TRBJ1-2, with a tentative D call TRBD1 (5 bases). Trimming removed 5 bases from V and 4 bases from J, with 11 bases in between. The germline V gene encodes CDR1 SGHTA and CDR2 FQGNSA. This CDR3 contains 13 residues. Here the CDR3 DNA reads TGTGCCAGCAGCCCAGGGTCGGTCTATGGCTACACCTTC. Translating it yields CASSPGSVYGYTF. The full variable domain, with the rest looked up from reference TRBV7-2 and TRBJ1-2, is GAGVSQSPSNKVTEKGKDVELRCDPISGHTALYWYRQSLGQGLEFLIYFQGNSAPDKSGLPSDRFSAERTGGSVSTLTIQRTQQEDSAVYLCASSPGSVYGYTFGSGTRLTVV.

This clonotype was detected only a few times. The gene calls are TRBV12-3 or TRBV12-4 and TRBJ1-1; 7 bases match TRBD1. V lost 5 bases, J lost 5 bases, and 8 bases stayed unmatched. The CDR3 is made up of 14 amino acids. The CDR3 region has the DNA TGTGCCAGCAGTGCAGGGACAGCAAGGACTGAAGCTTTCTTT. It yields the protein CASSAGTARTEAFF.

This clonotype was seen only a few times. The chain has TRBV4-3 and TRBJ2-1; 10 nucleotides match TRBD2. The CDR3 loop spans 18 amino acids. Trimming at V came to 0 bases and at J to 4 bases, leaving 9 bases not matched to a gene. Germline V gene sequence: CDR1 LGHNA, CDR2 YSLEER. CDR3 loop: CASSQDWASGGVYNEQFF. CDR3 sequence (DNA): TGCGCCAGCAGCCAAGATTGGGCTAGCGGGGGAGTTTACAATGAGCAGTTCTTC.

This clonotype was picked up many times. This chain uses TRBV4-1 with TRBJ1-2; no definite D call. The CDR3 length is 12 residues. Trimming left V 3 bases short and J 1 base short, with 3 bases between. The V gene's germline CDR1 is MGHRA and CDR2 YSYEKL. The CDR3 DNA sequence: TGCGCCAGCAGCCACCGTAACTATGGCTACACCTTC. The encoded protein is CASSHRNYGYTF.

The rearrangement uses TRBV3-1 and TRBJ1-1, with D possibly being TRBD1 (5 bases). Trimming took 3 bases from V and 7 from J, leaving 18 bases between them. CDR1 LGHDT and CDR2 YNNKEL come from the germline V gene (reference sequence). The CDR3 covers 15 residues. The CDR3 DNA sequence: TGTGCCAGCAGCCAGAGTCTCAGGGTAGGGTTTGAAGCTTTCTTT. It yields the protein CASSQSLRVGFEAFF.

V usage is TRBV11-2 and J usage is TRBJ2-1; 8 bases agree with TRBD2. The CDR3 runs 17 residues. Losses at the gene ends were 2 bases for V and 4 bases for J; bases not matched to a gene: 10. From germline, CDR1 is SGHAT and CDR2 FQNNGV. The CDR3 bases are TGTGCCAGCAGCTTATCATTTCAGAGCGGGAGTTACAATGAGCAGTTCTTC. It codes for CASSLSFQSGSYNEQFF. Using reference TRBV11-2 and TRBJ2-1 for the parts outside the CDR3, the full variable domain is EAGVAQSPRYKIIEKRQSVAFWCNPISGHATLYWYQQILGQGPKLLIQFQNNGVVDDSQLPKDRFSAERLKGVDSTLKIQPAKLEDSAVYLCASSLSFQSGSYNEQFFGPGTRLTVL.

This clonotype showed up just a few times. The chain uses TRBV20-1 and TRBJ1-6, with 7 bases that match TRBD1. The germline V gene has CDR1 DFQATT and CDR2 SNEGSKA (reference sequence). This CDR3 is 15 amino acids long. V dropped 3 bases and J dropped 7; count of bases not matched to a gene: 9. The CDR3: CSARGPGQKNSPLHF. CDR3 in DNA: TGCAGTGCTAGGGGGCCGGGACAGAAGAATTCACCCCTCCACTTT.

This clonotype was detected only a few times. The chain carries TRBV2 and TRBJ2-2, with 10 nucleotides matching TRBD2. There are 16 residues in the CDR3. V lost 7 bases, J lost 0 bases, and 5 bases stayed unmatched. Germline V gives CDR1 SNHLY, CDR2 FYNNEI. The CDR3 DNA is TGTGCCAGCACCGGACTAGCGGTTTCGAACACCGGGGAGCTGTTTTTT. It encodes CASTGLAVSNTGELFF.

The gene calls are TRBV12-3 or TRBV12-4 and TRBJ2-1; D perhaps matches TRBD1 (5 bases). The CDR3 totals 11 residues. V was clipped by 6 bases and J by 15 bases, with 15 bases between them. The CDR3 DNA reads TGTGCCAGCAGAGGGGCGGAGCAACGGTTCTTC. Translation: CASRGAEQRFF.

The chain carries TRBV9 and TRBJ2-7; the match to TRBD1 covers 7 bases. CDR3 length equals 16 residues. Germline V lookup: CDR1 SGDLS, CDR2 YYNGEE. After removal of 4 bases from V and 0 bases from J, the junction contained 10 bases not matched to a gene. This CDR3 reads CASSPGQAPLSYEQYF. DNA of the CDR3: TGTGCCAGCAGCCCCGGACAGGCCCCTCTCTCCTACGAGCAGTACTTC.

V gene TRBV7-2 combines with J gene TRBJ2-1, with 10 bases aligning to TRBD2. CDR1 SGHTA and CDR2 FQGNSA come from the germline V gene. The CDR3 loop spans 16 amino acids. J was trimmed by 2 bases and V by 6 bases; bases with no gene match: 7. The chain's CDR3 is CASRLLAGTTYNEQFF. As DNA, the CDR3 is TGTGCCAGCAGACTACTAGCGGGGACTACCTACAATGAGCAGTTCTTC. Looking up the rest from reference TRBV7-2 and TRBJ2-1 gives the full variable domain: GAGVSQSPSNKVTEKGKDVELRCDPISGHTALYWYRQSLGQGLEFLIYFQGNSAPDKSGLPSDRFSAERTGGSVSTLTIQRTQQEDSAVYLCASRLLAGTTYNEQFFGPGTRLTVL.

The V gene is TRBV5-1, the J gene TRBJ2-3; D possibly uses TRBD1 or TRBD2 (5 bases each). The CDR3 length is 13 residues. Germline V CDR1 and CDR2: SGHRS, YFSETQ. Trimming took off 0 bases at V and 6 bases at J, with 8 bases between the two ends. The CDR3 loop is CASSLGQRDTQYF. CDR3 nucleotides: TGCGCCAGCAGCTTGGGACAGCGGGATACGCAGTATTTT.